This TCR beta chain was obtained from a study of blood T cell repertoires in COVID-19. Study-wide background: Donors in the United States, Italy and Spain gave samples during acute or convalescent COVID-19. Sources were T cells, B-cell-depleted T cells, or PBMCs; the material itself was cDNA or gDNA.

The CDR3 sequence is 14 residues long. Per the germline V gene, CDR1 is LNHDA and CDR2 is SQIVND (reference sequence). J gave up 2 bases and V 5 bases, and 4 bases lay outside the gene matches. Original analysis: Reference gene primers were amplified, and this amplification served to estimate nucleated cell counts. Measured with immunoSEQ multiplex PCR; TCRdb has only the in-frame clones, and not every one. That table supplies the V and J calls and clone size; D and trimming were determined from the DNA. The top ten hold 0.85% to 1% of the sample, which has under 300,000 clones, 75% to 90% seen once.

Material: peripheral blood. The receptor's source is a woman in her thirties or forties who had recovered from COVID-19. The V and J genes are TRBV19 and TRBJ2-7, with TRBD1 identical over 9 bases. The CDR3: CASSPGTGPYEQYF. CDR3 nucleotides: TGTGCCAGTAGTCCGGGGACAGGGCCCTACGAGCAGTACTTC.